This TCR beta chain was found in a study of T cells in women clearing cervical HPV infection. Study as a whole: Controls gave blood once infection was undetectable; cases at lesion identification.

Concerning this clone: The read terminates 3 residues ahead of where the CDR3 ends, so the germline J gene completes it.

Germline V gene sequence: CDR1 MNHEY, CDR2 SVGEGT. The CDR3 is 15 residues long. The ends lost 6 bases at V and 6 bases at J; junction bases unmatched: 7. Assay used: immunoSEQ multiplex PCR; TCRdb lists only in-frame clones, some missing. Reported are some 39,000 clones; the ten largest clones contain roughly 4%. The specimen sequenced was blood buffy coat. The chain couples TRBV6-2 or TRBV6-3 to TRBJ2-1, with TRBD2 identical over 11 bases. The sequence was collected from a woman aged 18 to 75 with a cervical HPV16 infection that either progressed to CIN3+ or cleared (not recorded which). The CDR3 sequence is CASRGLSGGGNEQFF. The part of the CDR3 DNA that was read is TGTGCCAGCAGGGGTCTTAGCGGGGGGGGCAATGAG.